A single sample gave rise to the 15 T cell receptor beta chains below, sequenced in a study of cytomegalovirus exposure and HLA in healthy donors. PCR employed 60 Vbeta and 13 Jbeta primers. Profiling relied on immunoSEQ multiplex PCR, and the TCRdb table lists in-frame clones only, not all of them. This sample has roughly 190,000 clones, with 65% to 80% found just once. Sequencing input: PBMCs. The receptors shown here come from a man aged 25-45 years in good health and CMV-seropositive.

The table lists this clone with a few counts. This chain uses TRBV11-2 with TRBJ2-2, with 10 nucleotides matching TRBD2. The CDR3 contains 16 residues. Germline lookup yields CDR1 SGHAT and CDR2 FQNNGV. The J segment lost 1 base and the V segment lost 5 bases, leaving 4 bases of the junction unmatched. The CDR3 DNA reads as TGTGCCAGCAGCACCTGGACTAGCGGGAACACCGGGGAGCTGTTTTTT. This translates into CASSTWTSGNTGELFF. The full variable domain, completed using reference TRBV11-2 and TRBJ2-2, is EAGVAQSPRYKIIEKRQSVAFWCNPISGHATLYWYQQILGQGPKLLIQFQNNGVVDDSQLPKDRFSAERLKGVDSTLKIQPAKLEDSAVYLCASSTWTSGNTGELFFGEGSRLTVL.

The chain recombines TRBV6-5 with TRBJ1-1; D unresolved. V was pared by 0 bases and J by 1 base, with 12 bases between. Germline CDR1 is MNHEY and CDR2 is SVGAGI. The CDR3 consists of 16 residues. CDR3 amino acids: CASSYSGFERNTEAFF. The CDR3 bases are TGTGCCAGCAGTTACTCTGGTTTCGAGAGGAACACTGAAGCTTTCTTT.

V is TRBV27 and J is TRBJ2-3; D is uncertain. The CDR3 totals 15 residues. Germline CDR1 reads MNHEY; CDR2 reads SMNVEV (reference sequence). V lost 5 bases and J 2 bases, leaving 14 bases between the germline ends. CDR3 loop: CASSLTPYSTDTQYF. In DNA form, the CDR3 reads TGTGCCAGCAGTCTCACCCCCTATTCCACAGATACGCAGTATTTT.

The rearrangement joins TRBV7-2 to TRBJ1-3, with D maybe TRBD1 (5 bases). Germline lookup yields CDR1 SGHTA and CDR2 FQGNSA. This CDR3 is built from 16 residues. Trimming removed 1 base at V and 0 bases at J, with 10 bases between. The DNA of the CDR3 is TGTGCCAGCAGCTTAGTCGGTCAGGGCTCTGGAAACACCATATATTTT. Protein: CASSLVGQGSGNTIYF.

The rearrangement links TRBV2 to TRBJ2-2; 7 bases line up with TRBD1. This CDR3 contains 14 residues. The V gene end was trimmed by 3 bases and the J gene end by 3 bases; junction bases not matched to a gene: 1. The V gene's germline CDR1 is SNHLY and CDR2 FYNNEI. CDR3 in amino acids: CASSETGHTGELFF. The CDR3 DNA reads as TGTGCCAGCAGTGAGACAGGGCACACCGGGGAGCTGTTTTTT.

V is TRBV19 and J is TRBJ2-7, with 11 bases identical to TRBD2. This CDR3 is built from 16 residues. V lost 6 bases, J lost 5 bases, and 12 bases stayed unmatched. CDR1 is LNHDA and CDR2 is SQIVND in the germline V gene (reference sequence). The CDR3 nucleotides read TGTGCCAGTAGGCCCGCTAGCGGGGGGTTGCCGGACGAGCAGTACTTC. Translated, it gives CASRPASGGLPDEQYF. The complete variable domain, with remaining parts taken from reference TRBV19 and TRBJ2-7, reads DGGITQSPKYLFRKEGQNVTLSCEQNLNHDAMYWYRQDPGQGLRLIYYSQIVNDFQKGDIAEGYSVSREKKESFPLTVTSAQKNPTAFYLCASRPASGGLPDEQYFGPGTRLTVT.

This rearrangement joins TRBV7-2 to TRBJ2-7; unclear D gene. This CDR3 is 16 amino acids long. Germline V CDR1 and CDR2: SGHTA, FQGNSA. V was shortened by 1 base and J by 0 bases, with 13 bases between the two germline ends. The DNA of the CDR3 is TGTGCCAGCAGCTTAGTTGGCGGTGTGAGCTCCTACGAGCAGTACTTC. It yields the protein CASSLVGGVSSYEQYF.

This sequence joins TRBV15 and TRBJ2-7; a weak D match, TRBD1 (6 bases). This CDR3 has 13 amino acids. CDR1 is LNHNV, CDR2 YYDKDF, per germline (reference sequence). V was clipped by 2 bases and J by 5 bases, with 10 bases between them. This CDR3 reads CATSRTGFDEQYF. CDR3 sequence (DNA): TGTGCCACCAGCAGAACAGGGTTCGACGAGCAGTACTTC.

This clone was picked up a small number of times. The V gene is TRBV19, the J gene TRBJ2-7, with TRBD1 matching 9 bases. This CDR3 has 14 residues. Germline assignment: CDR1 LNHDA and CDR2 SQIVND (reference sequence). With 3 bases clipped from V and 3 bases from J, the junction kept 3 bases outside the gene matches. The CDR3 DNA reads as TGTGCCAGTAGTATTGGGACAGGGAACTACGAGCAGTACTTC. Protein product: CASSIGTGNYEQYF.

This clone was found once. The chain carries TRBV28 and TRBJ2-7; the match to TRBD1 covers 8 bases. V trimming: 4 bases; J trimming: 1 base; junction bases outside the gene matches: 6. CDR3 length: 15 amino acids. CDR1 and CDR2 from the germline V gene are MDHEN and SYDVKM. CDR3 protein: CASSSAGTGSYEQYF. CDR3 coding DNA: TGTGCCAGCAGTTCCGCCGGGACAGGTTCCTACGAGCAGTACTTC.

This clone was recorded only once. The chain combines TRBV9 with TRBJ1-2, with 7 bases identical to TRBD1. Germline V gene data show CDR1 as SGDLS and CDR2 as YYNGEE. The V gene end was trimmed by 0 bases and the J gene end by 4 bases; junction bases not matched to a gene: 21. The CDR3 is 20 residues long. The CDR3: CASSVALSLQTGSKAYGYTF. The CDR3 DNA follows: TGTGCCAGCAGCGTAGCCTTATCCCTCCAGACAGGGAGTAAAGCCTATGGCTACACCTTC. Supplemented by reference TRBV9 and TRBJ1-2, the full variable domain reads DSGVTQTPKHLITATGQRVTLRCSPRSGDLSVYWYQQSLDQGLQFLIQYYNGEERAKGNILERFSAQQFPDLHSELNLSSLELGDSALYFCASSVALSLQTGSKAYGYTFGSGTRLTVV.

The chain joins TRBV5-3 to TRBJ1-1; unclear D gene. TRBV5-3 carries the ORF label, with uncertain function. This CDR3 spans 13 amino acids. Trimming pared 4 bases from V and 1 base from J, leaving 8 bases between. The CDR3 DNA sequence: TGTGCCAGAAGCCCAACCGGGAACACTGAAGCTTTCTTT. It yields the protein CARSPTGNTEAFF.

This clone was detected only a few times. V usage is TRBV18 and J usage is TRBJ1-4, with 7 bases that match TRBD1. In germline, CDR1 is KGHSH, CDR2 LQKENI. With V trimmed by 8 bases and J by 12 bases, 6 bases remained unmatched. The CDR3 length is 11 residues. As DNA, the CDR3 is TGTGCCAGCACAACAGGGGAGGAACTGTTTTTT. This encodes CASTTGEELFF.

V usage is TRBV6-5 and J usage is TRBJ1-2; D unclear. Per the germline V gene, CDR1 is MNHEY and CDR2 is SVGAGI. CDR3 length equals 13 residues. Trimming stripped 5 bases from V and 4 bases from J, with 11 bases between. CDR3 nucleotides: TGTGCCAGCAGTGAGGGCCGTCTCTATGGCTACACCTTC. Residues: CASSEGRLYGYTF.

The CDR3 DNA reads TGTGCCAGCAGCTTCAACAATGAGCAGTTCTTC. As protein: CASSFNNEQFF. The V call is TRBV5-6, the J call TRBJ2-1, with no clear D. CDR1 SGHDT and CDR2 YYEEEE come from the germline V gene. This CDR3 has 11 residues. V lost 2 bases and J 5 bases, leaving 2 bases between the germline ends.